One sample yielded the 30 T cell receptor beta chains listed below, sequenced in a study of T cell clonality in common variable immunodeficiency. Sequencing was performed with immunoSEQ multiplex PCR; in TCRdb, only in-frame clones are kept and a portion is missing. The sample holds 10,000 to 13,000 clones, and no clone turns up only once. Overall study results and limits: Reportedly, TCR beta sequences from common variable immunodeficiency showed fewer deletions and N-nucleotide insertions.

No antigen has been identified for these receptors. What was sequenced was peripheral blood mononuclear cells. All receptors come from a human donor with common variable immunodeficiency.

This clone was found a few times. The read ends 3 residues before the CDR3 terminus; that terminus is restored from the germline J gene. The V gene is TRBV30, the J gene TRBJ1-3, with 7 nucleotides matching TRBD1. This CDR3 has 16 amino acids. Per the germline V gene, CDR1 is GTSNPN and CDR2 is SVGIG (reference sequence). Trimming cost V 2 bases and J 0 bases; bases outside gene matches: 7. The DNA read from the CDR3 is TGTGCCTGGAGTTACTGGGACAGCAGCTCTGGAAACACC. Its translation is CAWSYWDSSSGNT. The CDR3 as a whole reads CAWSYWDSSSGNTIYF.

This clone was counted between two and nine times. The read stops 3 residues short of the end of the CDR3; the missing end is completed from the germline J gene. V usage is TRBV7-9 and J usage is TRBJ2-1; no reliable D call. The CDR3 has 15 residues. Trimming took off 3 bases at V and 1 base at J, with 10 bases between the two ends. CDR1 is SEHNR and CDR2 is FQNEAQ in the germline V gene (reference sequence). The CDR3 sequence: CASSFLSVSYNEQFF. Partial CDR3 DNA: TGTGCCAGCAGCTTTCTGAGCGTATCCTACAATGAG.

This clone was seen more than once but under ten times. The read gets to within 3 residues of the CDR3 end, and the germline J gene fills in the rest. The J gene is TRBJ1-2, the V gene TRBV7-2; weak D call: TRBD1 (6 bases). CDR3 size: 14 residues. Trimming removed 5 bases from V and 5 bases from J, with 15 bases in between. Per germline, CDR1 SGHTA and CDR2 FQGNSA. The CDR3 DNA, read in part, is TGTGCCAGCAGCCCGTGGACAGAGATGTATGGC. As protein: CASSPWTEMYG. The CDR3 in its entirety is CASSPWTEMYGYTF.

This clone appeared a few times. The CDR3 region is CASSVGQGIKYEQYF. CDR3 DNA (partial): TGTGCCAGCAGCGTAGGACAGGGGATTAAGTACGAG. The rearrangement joins TRBV7-9 to TRBJ2-7, with 9 bases lining up with TRBD1. The read ends 3 residues before the CDR3 terminus; that terminus is restored from the germline J gene. The CDR3 loop spans 15 amino acids. Losses at the gene ends were 5 bases for V and 4 bases for J; bases not matched to a gene: 9. Germline CDR1 SEHNR, CDR2 FQNEAQ (reference sequence).

In its sample, this clone was seen a few times. The read finishes 3 residues shy of the CDR3 end, and the germline J gene is used to complete it. The chain is built from TRBV7-3 and TRBJ2-3; D is uncertain. The CDR3 extends over 12 amino acids. Trimming shortened V by 2 bases and J by 3 bases, and 3 bases separated the two germline ends. Germline lookup yields CDR1 SGHTA and CDR2 FQGTGA. Here the CDR3 reads CASSLRTDTQYF. The CDR3 bases that were read are TGTGCCAGCAGCTTACGGACAGATACG. Supplemented by reference TRBV7-3 and TRBJ2-3, the full variable domain reads GAGVSQTPSNKVTEKGKYVELRCDPISGHTALYWYRQSLGQGPEFLIYFQGTGAADDSGLPNDRFFAVRPEGSVSTLKIQRTERGDSAVYLCASSLRTDTQYFGPGTRLTVL.

To note about this clone: The missing CDR3 end, 3 residues past where the read stops, is filled in from the germline J gene. The gene calls are TRBV5-1 and TRBJ2-7; the match to TRBD1 covers 9 bases. Germline values: CDR1 SGHRS, CDR2 YFSETQ. This CDR3 comprises 14 residues. Trimming at V came to 3 bases and at J to 6 bases, leaving 7 bases not matched to a gene. CDR3 residues: CASSSGTGRSEQYF. The part of the CDR3 DNA that was read is TGCGCCAGCAGCTCCGGGACAGGGAGGTCCGAG.

To note about this clone: The CDR3 goes on 3 residues after the read ends, and that part is filled in from the germline J gene. The chain links TRBV30 to TRBJ1-5; D ambiguous. The CDR3 is made up of 13 amino acids. Trimming shortened V by 1 base and J by 2 bases, and 6 bases separated the two germline ends. Per the germline V gene, CDR1 is GTSNPN and CDR2 is SVGIG (reference sequence). The DNA read from the CDR3 is TGTGCCTGGAGTGACAGCCGCAATCAGCCC. Amino acid sequence: CAWSDSRNQP. The whole CDR3 protein reads CAWSDSRNQPQHF.

This clone has only a few counts. The read ends 3 residues before the CDR3 terminus; that terminus is restored from the germline J gene. The rearrangement links TRBV19 to TRBJ2-2; 7 nucleotides align to TRBD2. The trim removed 3 bases at V and 6 bases at J, leaving 1 base unmatched. The CDR3 loop spans 13 amino acids. From germline, CDR1 is LNHDA and CDR2 SQIVND (reference sequence). CDR3 DNA, as far as it was read: TGTGCCAGTAGTATGGGGGGGGCCGGGGAG. Its translation is CASSMGGAGE. The complete CDR3 sequence is CASSMGGAGELFF.

Note on this clone: The CDR3 end falls 3 residues outside the read, so it is completed with the germline J gene. Other DNA sequences within the sample encode an identical CDR3. The rearrangement joins TRBV18 to TRBJ2-5; a possible D gene is TRBD1 (6 bases). The V end was cut by 0 bases, the J end by 5 bases, with 10 bases between. CDR1 and CDR2 from the germline V gene are KGHSH and LQKENI. The CDR3 has 14 residues. The DNA read from the CDR3 is TGTGCCAGCTCACCACCGTCGAGGGGGGAGACC. As protein: CASSPPSRGET. The whole CDR3 is CASSPPSRGETQYF.

In its sample, this clone was seen a few times. The DNA ends 3 residues before the CDR3 does, and the rest of the CDR3 is filled in from the germline J gene. V is TRBV6-1 and J is TRBJ1-1; no definite D call. Germline V gene data show CDR1 as MNHNS and CDR2 as SASEGT. This CDR3 is 13 amino acids long. Trimming took 1 base from V and 2 from J, leaving 5 bases between them. The CDR3 bases that were read are TGTGCCAGCAGTGAAGGTAGAAACACTGAA. Translated: CASSEGRNTE. The whole CDR3 sequence reads CASSEGRNTEAFF.

As regards this clone: The read is 3 residues too short to cover the CDR3 end, so that end is filled in from the germline J gene. The chain employs TRBV19 and TRBJ2-3; perhaps TRBD2 as D (5 bases). Germline-derived CDR1 and CDR2 are LNHDA and SQIVND (reference sequence). This CDR3 has 13 residues. Trimming took 7 bases from V and 0 from J, leaving 8 bases between them. CDR3 region: CASNKRSTDTQYF. The part of the CDR3 DNA that was read is TGTGCCAGTAATAAGCGGAGCACAGATACG.

Remarks on this clone: Read sequence stops 3 residues before the CDR3 end, and the germline J gene provides the missing end. This rearrangement joins TRBV20-1 to TRBJ2-5; 7 positions match TRBD1. The junction had 10 bases not matched to a gene; V was cut back by 6 bases and J by 0 bases. The CDR3 totals 15 residues. Germline V gene sequence: CDR1 DFQATT, CDR2 SNEGSKA (reference sequence). CDR3 DNA (partial): TGCAGTGCCCTACCTGGGACAGAGTACCAAGAGACC. Amino acids: CSALPGTEYQET. The whole CDR3 region reads CSALPGTEYQETQYF.

This clone was counted between two and nine times. In the same sample, other DNA sequences code for this CDR3. CDR3 bases read: TGTGCCAGCAGCCCCCTCGGCGGGGTCTACGAG. It specifies CASSPLGGVYE. The whole CDR3 region reads CASSPLGGVYEQYF. V and J are TRBV11-2 and TRBJ2-7; D might be TRBD2 (6 bases). The sequenced fragment ends 3 residues before the CDR3 boundary, so the rest is inferred from the germline J gene. The V and J ends lost 5 bases and 3 bases respectively, with 14 bases between them. The CDR3 has 14 residues. The germline V gene encodes CDR1 SGHAT and CDR2 FQNNGV.

Worth noting for this clone: With the read ending 3 residues before the CDR3 end, the germline J gene is used to fill in that end. This chain uses TRBV7-9 with TRBJ1-4; 7 bases map to TRBD1. V was pared by 4 bases and J by 3 bases, with 2 bases of the junction left unmatched. Germline V gene sequence: CDR1 SEHNR, CDR2 FQNEAQ (reference sequence). The CDR3 extends over 14 amino acids. CDR3 bases read: TGTGCCAGCAGCTCGACAGGGTCTAATGAAAAA. Its translation is CASSSTGSNEK. Given in full, the CDR3 is CASSSTGSNEKLFF.

Concerning this clone itself: The CDR3 extends 3 residues past the end of the read, so its final part is completed from the germline J gene. This chain joins TRBV30 and TRBJ2-1, with 8 nucleotides matching TRBD2. With V trimmed by 5 bases and J by 0 bases, 6 bases remained unmatched. The CDR3 is 15 residues long. Looked up from germline, CDR1 is GTSNPN and CDR2 is SVGIG (reference sequence). This CDR3 reads CAWAKTSASYNEQFF. Incomplete CDR3 DNA: TGTGCCTGGGCCAAGACTAGCGCCTCCTACAATGAG.

The table lists this clone with a few counts. The DNA ends 3 residues before the CDR3 does, and the rest of the CDR3 is filled in from the germline J gene. The chain employs TRBV2 and TRBJ2-4, with a tentative D call TRBD1 (6 bases). The CDR3 consists of 16 residues. Between the trimmed V and J ends, which lost 7 bases and 0 bases, there was a span of 16 bases. Germline-derived CDR1 and CDR2 are SNHLY and FYNNEI. The CDR3 is CASKYDRFLAKNIQYF. The DNA read from the CDR3 is TGTGCCAGCAAATACGACAGGTTTCTAGCCAAAAACATT.

About this clone itself: At one end the junction does not follow the germline gene, possibly because of a read error. With the read ending 3 residues before the CDR3 end, the germline J gene is used to fill in that end. The gene calls are TRBV7-7 and TRBJ2-3, with 11 positions matching TRBD2. This CDR3 has 15 residues. Looked up from germline, CDR1 is SSHAT and CDR2 is FNYEAQ (reference sequence). The sequenced part of the CDR3 DNA is TGTGCTAGCAGTTCGGGACTAGCGGGCACAGATACG. It codes for CASSSGLAGTDT. The whole CDR3 is CASSSGLAGTDTQYF. Combining the CDR3 with reference TRBV7-7 and TRBJ2-3 gives the whole variable domain GAGVSQSPRYKVTKRGQDVTLRCDPISSHATLYWYQQALGQGPEFLTYFNYEAQPDKSGLPSDRFSAERPEGSISTLTIQRTEQRDSAMYRCASSSGLAGTDTQYFGPGTRLTVL.

As concerns this clone: The read is 3 residues too short to cover the CDR3 end, so that end is filled in from the germline J gene. The chain uses TRBV19 and TRBJ1-2; 10 bases match TRBD1. CDR3 size: 16 residues. Germline V gene sequence: CDR1 LNHDA, CDR2 SQIVND (reference sequence). V dropped 4 bases and J dropped 1; count of bases not matched to a gene: 6. The CDR3 region is CASSTKTGGLNYGYTF. The sequenced part of the CDR3 DNA is TGTGCCAGTAGTACCAAGACAGGGGGCCTTAACTATGGC. Variable domain in full (rest from reference TRBV19 and TRBJ1-2): DGGITQSPKYLFRKEGQNVTLSCEQNLNHDAMYWYRQDPGQGLRLIYYSQIVNDFQKGDIAEGYSVSREKKESFPLTVTSAQKNPTAFYLCASSTKTGGLNYGYTFGSGTRLTVV.

On this clone itself: The read falls 3 residues short of the CDR3 end, and the missing part is taken from the germline J gene. The gene calls are TRBV19 and TRBJ2-7, with a weak D call TRBD1 (6 bases). Per germline, CDR1 LNHDA and CDR2 SQIVND (reference sequence). With 5 bases removed from V and 5 bases from J, the gap between germline ends came to 16 bases. The length of the CDR3 is 14 residues. CDR3 in amino acids: CASSVTQGIHEQYF. Partial CDR3 DNA: TGTGCCAGTAGTGTAACGCAGGGGATCCACGAG.

Here the CDR3 reads CASSIAGAKHEKLFF. CDR3 bases read: TGTGCCAGTAGTATCGCGGGGGCTAAGCATGAAAAA. The chain has TRBV19 and TRBJ1-4, with TRBD1 as a possible D gene (6 bases). The read halts 3 residues ahead of the CDR3 end, with the missing end drawn from the germline J gene. V lost 3 bases and J lost 6, with 14 bases in between. This CDR3 contains 15 residues. The germline V gene encodes CDR1 LNHDA and CDR2 SQIVND (reference sequence). The whole variable domain, filled in from reference TRBV19 and TRBJ1-4, reads DGGITQSPKYLFRKEGQNVTLSCEQNLNHDAMYWYRQDPGQGLRLIYYSQIVNDFQKGDIAEGYSVSREKKESFPLTVTSAQKNPTAFYLCASSIAGAKHEKLFFGSGTQLSVL.

This clone was picked up a small number of times. The CDR3 is cut off 3 residues early in the read; its end comes from the germline J gene. This sequence joins TRBV7-9 and TRBJ2-5; unclear D gene. The germline V gene encodes CDR1 SEHNR and CDR2 FQNEAQ (reference sequence). Trimming cost V 1 base and J 5 bases, with 8 bases left between them. The CDR3 spans 13 residues. CDR3 in amino acids: CASSLGARETQYF. The sequenced CDR3 bases are TGTGCCAGCAGCTTAGGGGCCCGGGAGACC.

Worth noting for this clone: Read coverage stops 3 residues before the CDR3 terminus; the germline J gene supplies the remainder. The chain links TRBV19 to TRBJ2-2, with 7 bases aligning to TRBD1. V shed 5 bases and J 4 bases; nucleotides not matched to a gene: 7. Germline assignment: CDR1 LNHDA and CDR2 SQIVND (reference sequence). The CDR3 loop spans 15 amino acids. The CDR3 loop reads CASSPRQGLTGELFF. CDR3 bases read: TGTGCCAGTAGTCCCCGACAGGGCCTCACCGGGGAG.

In the case of this clone: Sequencing ends 3 residues short of the CDR3 end; the germline J gene provides the rest. J is TRBJ1-1 and V is TRBV19, with D tentatively TRBD1 (5 bases). Trimming cost V 7 bases and J 0 bases, with 9 bases left between them. The CDR3 runs to 13 residues. Germline V gene data show CDR1 as LNHDA and CDR2 as SQIVND (reference sequence). The CDR3 loop reads CASKATVNTEAFF. The covered CDR3 bases are TGTGCCAGTAAAGCGACAGTGAACACTGAA. The complete variable domain, with remaining parts taken from reference TRBV19 and TRBJ1-1, reads DGGITQSPKYLFRKEGQNVTLSCEQNLNHDAMYWYRQDPGQGLRLIYYSQIVNDFQKGDIAEGYSVSREKKESFPLTVTSAQKNPTAFYLCASKATVNTEAFFGQGTRLTVV.

The CDR3 reads CASSLGRSSYEQYF. CDR3 DNA, as far as it was read: TGTGCCAGCAGCTTGGGCAGAAGCTCCTACGAG. The gene calls are TRBV7-9 and TRBJ2-7, with D unclear. Coverage ceases 3 residues before the CDR3 finishes, and the germline J gene fills in the end. This CDR3 is 14 amino acids long. V gave up 3 bases and J gave up 0 bases, with 9 bases separating them. Looked up from germline, CDR1 is SEHNR and CDR2 is FQNEAQ (reference sequence).

Concerning this clone itself: The read terminates 3 residues ahead of where the CDR3 ends, so the germline J gene completes it. The chain is built from TRBV19 and TRBJ2-7; TRBD2 aligns across 7 bases. The germline CDR1 and CDR2 sequences are LNHDA and SQIVND (reference sequence). Losses at the gene ends were 7 bases for V and 1 base for J; bases not matched to a gene: 4. The CDR3 spans 13 residues. CDR3 DNA, as far as it was read: TGTGCCAGTACAGGTAGCGGGTCCTACGAG. Translation gives CASTGSGSYE. The whole CDR3 protein is CASTGSGSYEQYF.

Notes on this clone: The read ends 3 residues early relative to the CDR3; the germline J gene fills the gap. The chain recombines TRBV5-1 with TRBJ2-5, with 8 nucleotides matching TRBD1. The CDR3 totals 15 residues. Per the germline V gene, CDR1 is SGHRS and CDR2 is YFSETQ. The junction had 12 bases not matched to a gene; V was cut back by 9 bases and J by 2 bases. The DNA read from the CDR3 is TGCGCCACGATGGCAGGGGGCCCTATACAAGAGACC. This sequence encodes CATMAGGPIQET. The complete CDR3 protein is CATMAGGPIQETQYF. Filled out from reference TRBV5-1 and TRBJ2-5, the complete variable domain reads KAGVTQTPRYLIKTRGQQVTLSCSPISGHRSVSWYQQTPGQGLQFLFEYFSETQRNKGNFPGRFSGRQFSNSRSEMNVSTLELGDSALYLCATMAGGPIQETQYFGPGTRLLVL.

For this clone: The read comes to an end 3 residues before the CDR3 does, leaving the germline J gene to fill in the end. This chain joins TRBV19 and TRBJ2-2, with D possibly TRBD1 on 6 matching bases. The CDR3 is 15 amino acids. Germline V lookup: CDR1 LNHDA, CDR2 SQIVND (reference sequence). Trimming stripped 4 bases from V and 2 bases from J, with 11 bases between. The CDR3 DNA, read in part, is TGTGCCAGTAGTAGAGAACAGGGCAACACCGGGGAG. The encoded protein is CASSREQGNTGE. The entire CDR3 protein is CASSREQGNTGELFF.

This clone turned up a few times. The read falls 3 residues short of the CDR3 end, and the missing part is taken from the germline J gene. This chain links TRBV2 with TRBJ2-1, with 8 bases matching TRBD2. V was pared by 7 bases and J by 4 bases, with 6 bases of the junction left unmatched. Germline loops: CDR1 SNHLY, CDR2 FYNNEI. CDR3 size: 14 residues. The CDR3: CASTPSGSYNEQFF. Partial CDR3 DNA: TGTGCCAGCACGCCCAGCGGGAGTTACAATGAG.

This clone has only a few counts. The read ends 3 residues before the CDR3 terminus; that terminus is restored from the germline J gene. V and J are TRBV6-2 or TRBV6-3 and TRBJ2-7; TRBD1 agrees at 7 bases. Germline V lookup: CDR1 MNHEY, CDR2 SVGEGT. V dropped 6 bases and J dropped 4; count of bases not matched to a gene: 9. The CDR3 length is 14 residues. The CDR3 DNA, read in part, is TGTGCCAGCAGGAGACGGGACAGCAGATACGAG. Its translation: CASRRRDSRYE. The complete CDR3 sequence is CASRRRDSRYEQYF.

Concerning this clone itself: The missing CDR3 end, 3 residues past where the read stops, is filled in from the germline J gene. This chain connects TRBV19 to TRBJ1-1; 7 bases map to TRBD1. The length of the CDR3 is 14 residues. Germline assignment: CDR1 LNHDA and CDR2 SQIVND (reference sequence). After removal of 6 bases from V and 1 base from J, the junction contained 5 bases not matched to a gene. The CDR3 loop reads CASRTTGTNTEAFF. CDR3 bases read: TGTGCCAGTAGAACGACAGGGACGAACACTGAA.